The rows below give T cell receptor beta chains drawn from one sample of a study of T-cell reconstitution after alpha-beta-depleted transplantation in children. TCRdb called the PCR reads again in MiXCR, with one record for every CDR3 protein. The data contain approximately 420,000 distinct CDR3 sequences, under 13% of them singletons. The sample was PBMCs from the stem cell graft donor, taken from the stem cell graft. The receptors derive from a human donor who donated a stem cell graft to a child with acute myeloid leukemia. The CDR3 runs from the conserved cysteine through the conserved F or W. D genes are given only for firm matches. Clone size is given for some rows only: seen once, a few or many times, or a class if the clone is expanded.

D	size	V	J	CDR3	DNA
NA	many	TRBV10-3	TRBJ2-6	CAISPGANVLTF	TGTGCCATCAGTCCTGGGGCCAACGTCCTGACTTTC
TRBD1	few	TRBV6-1	TRBJ1-3	CASSFSNRGSGNTIYF	TGTGCCAGCAGCTTTTCGAACAGGGGCTCTGGAAACACCATATATTTT
TRBD2	NA	TRBV12-3/TRBV12-4	TRBJ2-4	CASSLETSGSSNIQYF	TGTGCCAGCAGTTTAGAAACTAGCGGGAGCAGTAACATTCAGTACTTC
NA	NA	TRBV19	TRBJ2-1	CASRVEGRNEQFF	TGTGCCAGTAGGGTGGAGGGGAGGAATGAGCAGTTCTTC
NA	many	TRBV5-1	TRBJ2-7	CASSSKGSSYEQYF	TGCGCCAGCAGCTCAAAGGGGAGCTCCTACGAGCAGTACTTC
NA	NA	TRBV6-2/TRBV6-3	TRBJ2-7	CASSLLGVSSYEQYF	TGTGCCAGCAGTTTGTTAGGGGTCAGCTCCTACGAGCAGTACTTC
TRBD1	few	TRBV20-1	TRBJ1-4	CSVHGTGHEKLFF	TGCAGTGTACACGGGACAGGGCATGAAAAACTGTTTTTT
TRBD1	NA	TRBV4-1	TRBJ1-5	CASSSIGTGSNQPQHF	TGCGCCAGCAGTTCGATCGGGACAGGGTCGAATCAGCCCCAGCATTTT
TRBD2	few	TRBV6-2/TRBV6-3	TRBJ2-2	CASSLGLAGFTGELFF	TGTGCCAGCAGTCTCGGACTAGCGGGATTCACCGGGGAGCTGTTTTTT
TRBD2	few	TRBV9	TRBJ2-2	CASSPSLAGINTGELFF	TGTGCCAGCAGCCCCAGTCTAGCGGGAATCAACACCGGGGAGCTGTTTTTT
NA	few	TRBV5-5	TRBJ2-1	CASSLSWSSYNEQFF	TGTGCCAGCAGCTTGTCTTGGAGCTCCTACAATGAGCAGTTCTTC
NA	many	TRBV3-1	TRBJ2-5	CASSQDLILQETQYF	TGTGCCAGCAGCCAAGATCTAATTTTACAAGAGACCCAGTACTTC
TRBD1	NA	TRBV7-9	TRBJ2-7	CASSLLPQGDRSYEQYF	TGTGCCAGCAGCTTGCTTCCTCAGGGGGACAGATCCTACGAGCAGTACTTC
NA	NA	TRBV12-3/TRBV12-4	TRBJ1-5	CASSYRTADSNQPQHF	TGTGCCAGCAGTTACCGGACAGCGGATAGCAATCAGCCCCAGCATTTT
NA	NA	TRBV7-2	TRBJ2-5	CASSLGLSFLETQYF	TGTGCCAGCAGCTTAGGGCTTAGCTTCTTGGAGACCCAGTACTTC
NA	NA	TRBV21-1	TRBJ1-5	CASTKDRASNQPQHF	TGTGCCAGCACGAAGGACAGGGCTAGCAATCAGCCCCAGCATTTT
TRBD1	NA	TRBV6-1	TRBJ1-5	CASSPSDRVNYQPQHF	TGTGCCAGCAGTCCGTCGGACAGGGTAAATTATCAGCCCCAGCATTTT
TRBD1	NA	TRBV19	TRBJ1-1	CASVTGPEAFF	TGTGCCAGCGTGACAGGGCCTGAAGCTTTCTTT
NA	many	TRBV20-1	TRBJ1-5	CSAMADLNQPQHF	TGCAGTGCTATGGCAGACCTCAATCAGCCCCAGCATTTT
TRBD2	NA	TRBV7-2	TRBJ2-3	CASSLPTSGGAEDTQYF	TGTGCCAGCAGCTTACCGACTAGCGGGGGGGCGGAAGATACGCAGTATTTT
TRBD2	many	TRBV7-9	TRBJ2-1	CASTLGTGGSWNEQFF	TGTGCCAGCACCTTGGGTACGGGGGGGTCCTGGAATGAGCAGTTCTTC
TRBD2	NA	TRBV6-2/TRBV6-3	TRBJ2-7	CASSLSGRGGYEQYF	TGTGCCAGCAGCCTCTCCGGGAGGGGGGGCTACGAGCAGTACTTC
NA	few	TRBV9	TRBJ1-1	CATARESGGEAFF	TGTGCCACCGCCAGGGAAAGTGGTGGAGAAGCTTTCTTT
TRBD2	few	TRBV7-2	TRBJ2-5	CASSLSLTSGRETQYF	TGTGCCAGCAGCTTGTCCCTAACTAGCGGGAGAGAGACCCAGTACTTC